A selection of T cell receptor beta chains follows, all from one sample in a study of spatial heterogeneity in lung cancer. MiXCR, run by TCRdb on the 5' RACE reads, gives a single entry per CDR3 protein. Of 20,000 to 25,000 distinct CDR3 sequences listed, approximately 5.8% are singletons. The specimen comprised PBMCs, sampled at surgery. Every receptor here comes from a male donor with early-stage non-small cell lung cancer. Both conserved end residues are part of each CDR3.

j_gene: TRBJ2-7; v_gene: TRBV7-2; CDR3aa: CASSSRQGGSSREQYF
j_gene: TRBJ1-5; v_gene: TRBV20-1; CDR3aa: CSARDATRGNQPQHF
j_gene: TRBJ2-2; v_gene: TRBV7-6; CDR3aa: CASSPGQGGAGELFF
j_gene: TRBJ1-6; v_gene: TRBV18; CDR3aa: CASSPPLDSPLHF
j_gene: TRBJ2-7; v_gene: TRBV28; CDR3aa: CASSPPGGGGEQYF
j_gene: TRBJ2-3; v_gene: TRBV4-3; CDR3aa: CASSQDNREGTQYF
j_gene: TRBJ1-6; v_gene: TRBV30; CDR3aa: CAWRLRVINSPLHF
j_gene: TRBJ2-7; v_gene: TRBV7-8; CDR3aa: CASSLAGGPAYEQYF
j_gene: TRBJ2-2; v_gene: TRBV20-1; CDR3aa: CSAKDWNRGAGELFF
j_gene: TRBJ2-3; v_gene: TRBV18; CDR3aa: CASSPGTAAGGPDTQYF
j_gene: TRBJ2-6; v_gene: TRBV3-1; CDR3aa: CASSPQNTSLGLERTGANVLTF
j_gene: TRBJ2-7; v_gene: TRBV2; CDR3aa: CASRQQVYEQYF
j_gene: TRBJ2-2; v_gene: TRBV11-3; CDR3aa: CASSSGLPANTGELFF
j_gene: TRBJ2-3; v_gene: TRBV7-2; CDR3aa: CASSRGITDTQYF
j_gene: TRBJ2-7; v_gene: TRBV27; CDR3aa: CASSPVRDRVRNEQYF
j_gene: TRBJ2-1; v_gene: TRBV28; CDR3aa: CASSLRDFFYNEQFF
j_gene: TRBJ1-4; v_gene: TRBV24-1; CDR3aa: CATSDGAGAEKLFF
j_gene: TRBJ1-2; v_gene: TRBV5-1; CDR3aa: CASSVGQYNYGYTF
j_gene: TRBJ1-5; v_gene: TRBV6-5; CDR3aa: CASRGQTPRQPQHF
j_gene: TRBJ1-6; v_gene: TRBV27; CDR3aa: CASTTRSPYNSPLHF
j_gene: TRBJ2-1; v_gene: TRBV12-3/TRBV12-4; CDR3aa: CASRPGLAGVYEQFF
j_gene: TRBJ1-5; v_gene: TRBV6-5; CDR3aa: CASSRTGGSGSNQPQHF
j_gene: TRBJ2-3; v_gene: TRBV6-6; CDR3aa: CASRRGGGVDTQYF
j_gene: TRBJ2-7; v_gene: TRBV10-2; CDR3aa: CASIPGQASGEQYF
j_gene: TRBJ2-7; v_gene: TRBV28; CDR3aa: CASSQIPTWASTHEQYF
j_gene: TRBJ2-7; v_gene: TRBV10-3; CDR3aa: CAISDKGQGYEQYF